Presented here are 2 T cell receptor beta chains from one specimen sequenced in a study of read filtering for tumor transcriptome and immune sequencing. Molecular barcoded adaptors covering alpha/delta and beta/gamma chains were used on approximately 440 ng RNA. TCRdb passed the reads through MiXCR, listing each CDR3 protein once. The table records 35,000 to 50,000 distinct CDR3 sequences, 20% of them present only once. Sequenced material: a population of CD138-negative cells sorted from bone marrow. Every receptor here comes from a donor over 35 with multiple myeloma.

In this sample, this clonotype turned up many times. CDR3 in DNA: TGTGCCAGCAGCTCGGGACTAGCGCTTTACAATGAGCAGTTCTTC. Protein product: CASSSGLALYNEQFF. J is TRBJ2-1 and V is TRBV7-2, with 10 bases fitting TRBD2. The junction had 4 bases not matched to a gene; V was cut back by 4 bases and J by 4 bases. The CDR3 loop spans 15 amino acids. Germline V gene sequence: CDR1 SGHTA, CDR2 FQGNSA.

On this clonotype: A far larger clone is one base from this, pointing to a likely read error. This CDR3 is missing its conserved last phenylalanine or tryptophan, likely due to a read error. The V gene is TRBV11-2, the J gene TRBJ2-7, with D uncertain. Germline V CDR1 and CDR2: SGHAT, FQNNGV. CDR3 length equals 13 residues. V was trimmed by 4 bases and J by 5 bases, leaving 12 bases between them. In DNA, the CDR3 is TGTGCCAGCAGCTCGGGCCCCTGGAACGAGCAGTACTCC. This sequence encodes CASSSGPWNEQYS.